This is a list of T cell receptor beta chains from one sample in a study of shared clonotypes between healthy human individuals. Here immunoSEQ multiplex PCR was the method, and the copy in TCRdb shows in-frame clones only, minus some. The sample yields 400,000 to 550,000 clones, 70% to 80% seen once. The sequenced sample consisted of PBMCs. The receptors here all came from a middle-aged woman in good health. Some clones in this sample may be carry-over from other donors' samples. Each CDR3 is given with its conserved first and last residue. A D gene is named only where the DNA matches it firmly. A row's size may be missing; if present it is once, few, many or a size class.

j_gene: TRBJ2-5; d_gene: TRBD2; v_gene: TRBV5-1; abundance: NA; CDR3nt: TGCGCCAGCCACAATCCTAGCGGGAGTGAGACCCAGTACTTC; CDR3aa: CASHNPSGSETQYF
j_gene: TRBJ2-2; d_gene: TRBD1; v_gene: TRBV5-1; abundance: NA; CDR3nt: TGCGCCAGCAGCCCCCCTGGGACAGGGGGCGCCGGGGAGCTGTTTTTT; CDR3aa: CASSPPGTGGAGELFF
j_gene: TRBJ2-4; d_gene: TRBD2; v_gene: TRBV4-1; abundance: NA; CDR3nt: TGCGCCAGCAGCCAAGTTGGTAGCGGGAGTGCCAAAAACATTCAGTACTTC; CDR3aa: CASSQVGSGSAKNIQYF
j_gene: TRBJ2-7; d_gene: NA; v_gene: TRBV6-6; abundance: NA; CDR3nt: TGTGCCAGCAGTGCTACCCAGGGAGCCTACGAGCAGTACTTC; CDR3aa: CASSATQGAYEQYF
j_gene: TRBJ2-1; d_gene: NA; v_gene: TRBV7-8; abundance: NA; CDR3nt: TGTGCCAGCAGCCTACGCCGGATGGGGTACAATGAGCAGTTCTTC; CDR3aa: CASSLRRMGYNEQFF
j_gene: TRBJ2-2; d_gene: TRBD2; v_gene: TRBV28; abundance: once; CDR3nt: TGTGCCAGCGGAGGAGGCGGGAGTGGCACCGGGGAGCTGTTTTTT; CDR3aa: CASGGGGSGTGELFF
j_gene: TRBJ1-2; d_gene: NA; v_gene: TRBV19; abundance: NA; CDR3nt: TGTGCCAGTAGCGACCCCCCCGGGCAGTATAAACCCTATGGCTACACCTTC; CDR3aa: CASSDPPGQYKPYGYTF
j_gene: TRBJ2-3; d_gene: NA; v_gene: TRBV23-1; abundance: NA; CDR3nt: TGCGCCAGCAGTCCCCCGGCCGTGGGGCGGGATACGCAGTATTTT; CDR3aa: CASSPPAVGRDTQYF
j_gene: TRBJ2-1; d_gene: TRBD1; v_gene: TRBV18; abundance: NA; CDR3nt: TGTGCCAGCTCACCCCAAATATTTGAACCGGGACAGGGGGCTCGTGAGCAGTTCTTC; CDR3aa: CASSPQIFEPGQGAREQFF
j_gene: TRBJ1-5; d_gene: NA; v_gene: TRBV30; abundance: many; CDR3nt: TGTGCCTGGAGCAACGGGGGCAATCAGCCCCAGCATTTT; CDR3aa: CAWSNGGNQPQHF
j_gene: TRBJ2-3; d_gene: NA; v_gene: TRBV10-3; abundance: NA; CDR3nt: TGTGCCATCAGTGAGAGGGTTGGTACGCAGTATTTT; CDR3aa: CAISERVGTQYF
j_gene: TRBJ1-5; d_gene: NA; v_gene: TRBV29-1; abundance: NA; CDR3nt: TGCAGCGTTGCGGGGCCGCAGCCCCAGCATTTT; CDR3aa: CSVAGPQPQHF
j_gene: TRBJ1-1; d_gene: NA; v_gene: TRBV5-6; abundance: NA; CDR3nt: TGTGCCAGCAGCTCGACAGTGAACACTGAAGCTTTCTTT; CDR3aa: CASSSTVNTEAFF
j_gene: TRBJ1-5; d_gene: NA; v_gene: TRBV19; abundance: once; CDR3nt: TGTGCCAGTAGTATTCAGACTGAAATGTTTAGCAATCAGCCCCAGCATTTT; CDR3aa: CASSIQTEMFSNQPQHF
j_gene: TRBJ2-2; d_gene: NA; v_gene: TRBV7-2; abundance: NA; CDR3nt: TGTGCCAGCAGCCTTCTACTAGCCACCGGGGAGCTGTTTTTT; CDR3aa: CASSLLLATGELFF
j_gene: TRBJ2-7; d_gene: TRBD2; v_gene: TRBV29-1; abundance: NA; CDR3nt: TGCAGCGTTGAAGTAGCGGGAGCAGCTTACGAGCAGTACTTC; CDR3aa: CSVEVAGAAYEQYF
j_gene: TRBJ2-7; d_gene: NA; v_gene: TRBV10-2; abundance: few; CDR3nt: TGCGCCAGCAGACCCCCGCCGGGACGGACAAGCTCCTACGAGCAGTACTTC; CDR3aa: CASRPPPGRTSSYEQYF
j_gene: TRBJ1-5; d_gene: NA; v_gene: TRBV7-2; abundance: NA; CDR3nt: TGTGCCAGCAGCTTATCGTGGGTGTTGGGTCAGTCCCAGCATTTT; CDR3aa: CASSLSWVLGQSQHF
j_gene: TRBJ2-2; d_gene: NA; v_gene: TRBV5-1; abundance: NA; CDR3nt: TGCGCCAGCAGCTTGGCCTTGGGCACCGGGGAGCTGTTTTTT; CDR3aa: CASSLALGTGELFF
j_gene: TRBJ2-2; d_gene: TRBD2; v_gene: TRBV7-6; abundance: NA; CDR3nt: TGTGCCAGCAGCTTACTGCGGGAGCCCGGGGAGCTGTTTTTT; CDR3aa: CASSLLREPGELFF
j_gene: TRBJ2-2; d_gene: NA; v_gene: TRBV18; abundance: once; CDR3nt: TGTGCCAGCTCACCGGGGGACACCGGGGAGCTGTTTTTT; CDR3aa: CASSPGDTGELFF
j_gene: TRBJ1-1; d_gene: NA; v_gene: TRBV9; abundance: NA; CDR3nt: TGTGCCAGCAGCTTAAGGGCCGGGACCGAGAACACTGAAGCTTTCTTT; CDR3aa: CASSLRAGTENTEAFF
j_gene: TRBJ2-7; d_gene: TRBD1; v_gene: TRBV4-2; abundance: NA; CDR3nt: TGTGCCAGCAGCCCGAGGACAGGTTTTTCCTACGAGCAGTACTTC; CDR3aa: CASSPRTGFSYEQYF
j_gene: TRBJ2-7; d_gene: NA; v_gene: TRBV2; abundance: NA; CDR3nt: TGTGCCAGCAGTGAAGGGCTGGGCTACTCCTACGAGCAGTACTTC; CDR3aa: CASSEGLGYSYEQYF
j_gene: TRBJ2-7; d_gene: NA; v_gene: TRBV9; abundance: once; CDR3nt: TGTGCCAGCAGCGCAGCAGGGAGGATGGGCGAGCAGTACTTC; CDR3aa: CASSAAGRMGEQYF
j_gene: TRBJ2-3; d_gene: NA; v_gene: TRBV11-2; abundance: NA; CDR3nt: TGTGCCAGCAGCTTTAATAGCGGACTTGGGGATACGCAGTATTTT; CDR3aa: CASSFNSGLGDTQYF
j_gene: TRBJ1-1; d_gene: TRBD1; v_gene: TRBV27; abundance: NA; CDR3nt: TGTGCCAGCAGTGACAGGGGTAGGTTCACTGAAGCTTTCTTT; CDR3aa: CASSDRGRFTEAFF
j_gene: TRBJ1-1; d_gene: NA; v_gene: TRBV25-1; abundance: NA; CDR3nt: TGTGCCAGCAGTAAACCAGGGGTTACCACTGAAGCTTTCTTT; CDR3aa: CASSKPGVTTEAFF
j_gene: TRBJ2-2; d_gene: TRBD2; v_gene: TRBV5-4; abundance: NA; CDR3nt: TGTGCCAGCAGCTTCGGGGGGGCGAGTGGGGAGCTGTTTTTT; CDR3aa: CASSFGGASGELFF
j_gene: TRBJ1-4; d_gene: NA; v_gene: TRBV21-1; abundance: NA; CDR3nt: TGTGCCAGCAGCAAACCCCCAGGTGGGAGCAGAGGAGAAAAACTGTTTTTT; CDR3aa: CASSKPPGGSRGEKLFF
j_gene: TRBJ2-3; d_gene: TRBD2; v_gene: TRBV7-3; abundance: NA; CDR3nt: TGTGCCAGCAGCCCTAGCGGGGCTAGCACAGATACGCAGTATTTT; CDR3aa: CASSPSGASTDTQYF
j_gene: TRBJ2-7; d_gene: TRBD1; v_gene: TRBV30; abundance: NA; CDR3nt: TGTGCCGGGGACAGGGGTGCCGAGCAGTACTTC; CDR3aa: CAGDRGAEQYF
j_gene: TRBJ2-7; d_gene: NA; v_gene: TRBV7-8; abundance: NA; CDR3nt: TGTGCCAGCAGCTTACGTTATGGGGAGCAGTACTTC; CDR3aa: CASSLRYGEQYF
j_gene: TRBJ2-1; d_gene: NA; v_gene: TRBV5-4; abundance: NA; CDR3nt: TGTGCCAGCAGCCCCCGATCGCCCGACAATGAGCAGTTCTTC; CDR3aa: CASSPRSPDNEQFF
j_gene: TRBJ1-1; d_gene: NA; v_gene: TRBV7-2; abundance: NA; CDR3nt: TGTGCCAGCAGCTTTAATCCGATCACTGAAGCTTTCTTT; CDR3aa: CASSFNPITEAFF
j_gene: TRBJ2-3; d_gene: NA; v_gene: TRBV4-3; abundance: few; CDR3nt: TGCGCCAGCAGTCGTAGGGCGGAAAGCACAGATACGCAGTATTTT; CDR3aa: CASSRRAESTDTQYF
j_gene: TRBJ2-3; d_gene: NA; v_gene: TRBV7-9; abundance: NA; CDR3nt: TGTGCCAGCAGCAACCTGATGGACATCACAGATACGCAGTATTTT; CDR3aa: CASSNLMDITDTQYF
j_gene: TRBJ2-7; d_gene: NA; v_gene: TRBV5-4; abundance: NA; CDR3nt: TGTGCCAGCAGCTTGCCTCTACCTTCCTACGAGCAGTACTTC; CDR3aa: CASSLPLPSYEQYF
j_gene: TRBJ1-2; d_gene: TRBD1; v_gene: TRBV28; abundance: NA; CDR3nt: TGTGCCAGCAGTTTATGGAGCAACAGGGGCAGAAACTATGGCTACACCTTC; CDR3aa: CASSLWSNRGRNYGYTF
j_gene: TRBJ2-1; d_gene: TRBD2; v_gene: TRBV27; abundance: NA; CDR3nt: TGTGCCAGCAGTTTCGATCGGGAGGTAGGAGAGCAGTTCTTC; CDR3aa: CASSFDREVGEQFF
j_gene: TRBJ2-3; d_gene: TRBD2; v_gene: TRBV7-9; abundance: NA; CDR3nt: TGTGCCAGCAGCCGTCTCGCGGGGGGGATCACAGATACGCAGTATTTT; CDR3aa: CASSRLAGGITDTQYF
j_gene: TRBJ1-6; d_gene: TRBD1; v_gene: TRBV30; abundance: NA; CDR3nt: TGTGCCTGGACCCAGACAGGGCAGGGATCACCCCTCCACTTT; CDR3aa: CAWTQTGQGSPLHF
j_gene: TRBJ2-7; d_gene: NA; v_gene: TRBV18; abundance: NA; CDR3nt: TGTGCCAGCTCACCACGGCAGGTCGCCTCCTACGAGCAGTACTTC; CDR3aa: CASSPRQVASYEQYF